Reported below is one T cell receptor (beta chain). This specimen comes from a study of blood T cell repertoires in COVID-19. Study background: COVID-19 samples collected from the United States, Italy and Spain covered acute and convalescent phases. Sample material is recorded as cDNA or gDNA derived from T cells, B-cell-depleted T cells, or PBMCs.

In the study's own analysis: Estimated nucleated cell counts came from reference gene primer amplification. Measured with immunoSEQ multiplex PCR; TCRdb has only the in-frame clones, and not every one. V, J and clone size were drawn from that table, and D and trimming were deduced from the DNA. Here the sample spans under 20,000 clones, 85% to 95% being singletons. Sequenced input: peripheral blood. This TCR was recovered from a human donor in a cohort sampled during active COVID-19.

CDR3 DNA: TGTGCCAGCAGCTTGACAGCTAACACTGAAGCTTTCTTT. This gives the protein CASSLTANTEAFF. The rearrangement uses TRBV11-3 and TRBJ1-1; TRBD1 is a possible D gene (5 bases). With 3 bases removed from V and 2 bases from J, the gap between germline ends came to 7 bases. The CDR3 is made up of 13 amino acids. Germline V lookup: CDR1 SGHNT, CDR2 YENEEA.